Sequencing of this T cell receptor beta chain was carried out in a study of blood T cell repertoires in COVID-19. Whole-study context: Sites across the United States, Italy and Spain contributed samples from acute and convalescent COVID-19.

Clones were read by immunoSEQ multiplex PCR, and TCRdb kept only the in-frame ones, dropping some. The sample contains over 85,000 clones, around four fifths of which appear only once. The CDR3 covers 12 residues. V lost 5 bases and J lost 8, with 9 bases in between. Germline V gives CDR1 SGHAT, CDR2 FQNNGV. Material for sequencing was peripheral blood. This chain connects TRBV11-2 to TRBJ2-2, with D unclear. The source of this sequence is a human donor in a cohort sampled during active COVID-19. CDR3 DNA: TGTGCCAGCAGCCTAAACTTGGGGGAGCTGTTTTTT. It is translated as CASSLNLGELFF.